Sequencing of this T cell receptor beta chain was carried out in a study of cytomegalovirus exposure and HLA in healthy donors. Study-wide results and limits: Reported findings show TCR beta sequences accurately forecast HLA-A and HLA-B alleles in most subjects. A later analysis linked a missense variant in DCLRE1C to the trimming of TCR beta V and J genes.

A word on this clone: The antigen is undetermined.

Primers for the PCR totalled 60 Vbeta and 13 Jbeta. Only in-frame clones appear in the TCRdb table, and some are missing; sequencing was by immunoSEQ multiplex PCR. The table has some 200,000 clones, around four fifths seen once. Trimming removed 3 bases at V and 1 base at J, with 12 bases between. The CDR3 covers 16 residues. From germline, CDR1 is LNHNV and CDR2 YYDKDF (reference sequence). Input material: PBMCs. The chain is built from TRBV15 and TRBJ2-2; D perhaps matches TRBD1 (6 bases). The receptor's source is a boy aged 2-15 years in good health and CMV-seronegative. The CDR3 loop is CATSRQGSLNTGELFF. For the CDR3, the DNA is TGTGCCACCAGCAGGCAGGGGTCCCTGAACACCGGGGAGCTGTTTTTT.